Below, 20 T cell receptor beta chains from the same sample are listed, as sequenced in a study of T cell responses to AZD1222 COVID-19 vaccine. The assay was immunoSEQ multiplex PCR, and TCRdb's table has in-frame clones only and misses some. The sample has roughly 120,000 clones; roughly 85% are singletons. The sample was peripheral blood, taken on day 0 of MenACWY control vaccination. The receptor source for this set is an adult in good health.

This clone was observed a handful of times. The rearrangement joins TRBV27 to TRBJ1-4; 8 bases are shared with TRBD1. J lost 8 bases, V lost 5 bases, and 13 bases had no gene match. Germline V gene sequence: CDR1 MNHEY, CDR2 SMNVEV (reference sequence). CDR3 size: 16 residues. The CDR3 sequence is CASSATWTGFWEKLFF. For the CDR3, the DNA is TGTGCCAGCAGTGCGACCTGGACAGGGTTTTGGGAAAAACTGTTTTTT.

The chain couples TRBV15 to TRBJ2-6; D unresolved. Trimming shortened V by 3 bases and J by 0 bases, and 6 bases separated the two germline ends. This CDR3 is built from 15 residues. Germline CDR1 LNHNV, CDR2 YYDKDF (reference sequence). The CDR3 coding sequence is TGTGCCACCAGCAGGGGCGGCTCTGGGGCCAACGTCCTGACTTTC. Translating gives CATSRGGSGANVLTF.

The chain is built from TRBV6-5 and TRBJ1-3; D not resolved. The V end was cut by 3 bases, the J end by 4 bases, with 10 bases between. From germline, CDR1 is MNHEY and CDR2 SVGAGI. The CDR3 is made up of 14 amino acids. CDR3 loop: CASSYGVRGNTIYF. The CDR3 DNA reads TGTGCCAGCAGTTATGGGGTGAGGGGAAACACCATATATTTT.

This chain joins TRBV19 and TRBJ1-5, with unresolved D. Trimming left V 7 bases short and J 0 bases short, with 34 bases between. Germline V gene lookup returns CDR1 LNHDA and CDR2 SQIVND (reference sequence). The CDR3 is made up of 22 amino acids. As DNA, the CDR3 is TGTGCCAGTAATAAAATATCGGGAGTTCCAACCCGCGAAGGTTATAGCAATCAGCCCCAGCATTTT. Protein product: CASNKISGVPTREGYSNQPQHF.

CDR3 sequence reads: CASSLAGASSYEQYF. The CDR3 DNA reads TGCGCCAGCAGCTTGGCCGGGGCTAGCTCCTACGAGCAGTACTTC. The V call is TRBV5-1, the J call TRBJ2-7; D may correspond to TRBD1 or TRBD2 (5 bases each). The CDR3 spans 15 residues. From germline, CDR1 is SGHRS and CDR2 YFSETQ. V lost 0 bases, J lost 0 bases, and 10 bases lay in between.

In its sample, this clone was seen a few times. This rearrangement joins TRBV5-1 to TRBJ2-7; D is ambiguous. The CDR3 is 11 amino acids. Germline V CDR1 and CDR2: SGHRS, YFSETQ. The germline V and J ends were trimmed by 0 bases and 5 bases, with 3 bases remaining between them. The CDR3 loop is CASSLGDEQYF. For the CDR3, the DNA is TGCGCCAGCAGCTTGGGCGACGAGCAGTACTTC.

The chain uses TRBV29-1 and TRBJ1-1; D is perhaps TRBD1 (5 bases). Germline loops: CDR1 SQVTM, CDR2 ANQGSEA. V lost 4 bases to trimming and J lost 6 bases, with 12 bases between them. CDR3 size: 12 residues. CDR3 DNA: TGCAGCGTTGTCAGGGTCGATCCTGAAGCTTTCTTT. Its protein is CSVVRVDPEAFF.

The CDR3 nucleotides are TGTGCCAGCAGCTTGAGTAGTAATGAAAAACTGTTTTTT. It is translated as CASSLSSNEKLFF. The V call is TRBV5-5, the J call TRBJ1-4; unclear D gene. V gave up 1 base and J gave up 4 bases, with 5 bases separating them. CDR3 length equals 13 residues. CDR1 is SGHKS and CDR2 is YYEKEE in the germline V gene (reference sequence). Combining the CDR3 with reference TRBV5-5 and TRBJ1-4 gives the whole variable domain DAGVTQSPTHLIKTRGQQVTLRCSPISGHKSVSWYQQVLGQGPQFIFQYYEKEERGRGNFPDRFSARQFPNYSSELNVNALLLGDSALYLCASSLSSNEKLFFGSGTQLSVL.

The chain has TRBV19 and TRBJ2-7, with 7 bases identical to TRBD2. The CDR3 runs 15 residues. Germline CDR1 LNHDA, CDR2 SQIVND (reference sequence). Trimming at V came to 2 bases and at J to 1 base, leaving 5 bases not matched to a gene. CDR3 region: CASSITAGDSYEQYF. Here the CDR3 DNA reads TGTGCCAGTAGTATAACGGCGGGGGATTCCTACGAGCAGTACTTC.

The chain uses TRBV7-9 and TRBJ2-1; 9 bases align to TRBD2. Germline V gives CDR1 SEHNR, CDR2 FQNEAQ (reference sequence). V lost 5 bases and J lost 0; bases outside the gene matches: 14. This CDR3 is 19 amino acids long. Written as DNA, the CDR3 is TGTGCCAGCAGCCAGGGACGGCTAGCGGGACCGAGCTCCTACAATGAGCAGTTCTTC. Translation: CASSQGRLAGPSSYNEQFF.

The rearrangement joins TRBV4-1 to TRBJ2-7; unclear D gene. Trimming removed 0 bases from V and 6 bases from J, with 9 bases in between. The CDR3 runs 13 residues. CDR1 and CDR2 (germline): MGHRA, YSYEKL. CDR3 nucleotides: TGCGCCAGCAGCCAAGAATCAAGTGGCGAGCAGTACTTC. It specifies CASSQESSGEQYF.

The chain couples TRBV4-1 to TRBJ2-7; 8 positions match TRBD1. The CDR3 covers 13 residues. Germline V CDR1 and CDR2: MGHRA, YSYEKL. After removal of 3 bases from V and 7 bases from J, the junction contained 5 bases not matched to a gene. CDR3 sequence reads: CASSHLWTGEQYF. DNA for the CDR3: TGCGCCAGCAGCCACCTATGGACAGGGGAGCAGTACTTC.

The rearrangement joins TRBV29-1 to TRBJ1-2, with 10 nucleotides matching TRBD1. CDR3 length: 12 residues. V dropped 6 bases and J dropped 7; count of bases not matched to a gene: 5. Germline lookup yields CDR1 SQVTM and CDR2 ANQGSEA. The CDR3 protein is CSVDRGRGGYTF. The CDR3 DNA is TGCAGCGTAGACAGGGGGCGGGGTGGCTACACCTTC.

The chain recombines TRBV7-9 with TRBJ1-3; no clear D gene. Germline V gives CDR1 SEHNR, CDR2 FQNEAQ (reference sequence). This CDR3 is 13 amino acids long. V lost 1 base to trimming and J lost 8 bases, with 9 bases between them. The CDR3 DNA reads TGTGCCAGCAGCTTAGGGGCCTCGGACACCATATATTTT. Amino acid sequence: CASSLGASDTIYF.

This clone was seen only a few times. The V gene is TRBV5-1, the J gene TRBJ2-7; D is unclear. This CDR3 region has 15 residues. Germline CDR1 and CDR2: SGHRS and YFSETQ. The V gene lost 0 bases and the J gene lost 2 bases, with 12 bases spanning the gap. For the CDR3, the DNA is TGCGCCAGCAGCTTGGAGGACCGGCGACCCTACGAGCAGTACTTC. It encodes CASSLEDRRPYEQYF.

The rearrangement uses TRBV13 and TRBJ1-2; weak D call: TRBD1 (6 bases). Trimming left V 5 bases short and J 8 bases short, with 15 bases between. CDR1 and CDR2 (germline): PRHDT, FYEKMQ (reference sequence). This CDR3 is built from 13 residues. The CDR3 DNA is TGTGCCAGCAGCCAGCTGGGGGCGGGCGGCTACACCTTC. Protein: CASSQLGAGGYTF.

The V and J genes are TRBV2 and TRBJ2-1; 12 nucleotides agree with TRBD2. This CDR3 has 15 amino acids. Per the germline V gene, CDR1 is SNHLY and CDR2 is FYNNEI. After removal of 5 bases from V and 8 bases from J, the junction contained 7 bases not matched to a gene. The CDR3: CASSPLAGGPYEQFF. In nucleotides, the CDR3 is TGTGCCAGCAGTCCGCTAGCGGGAGGGCCTTATGAGCAGTTCTTC. The full variable domain, completed using reference TRBV2 and TRBJ2-1, is EPEVTQTPSHQVTQMGQEVILRCVPISNHLYFYWYRQILGQKVEFLVSFYNNEISEKSEIFDDQFSVERPDGSNFTLKIRSTKLEDSAMYFCASSPLAGGPYEQFFGPGTRLTVL.

This chain links TRBV28 with TRBJ2-2, with 7 bases lining up with TRBD1. J was trimmed by 0 bases and V by 11 bases; bases with no gene match: 9. The CDR3 is 15 amino acids. Germline values: CDR1 MDHEN, CDR2 SYDVKM. CDR3: CAVHRGSANTGELFF. For the CDR3, the DNA is TGTGCCGTGCACAGGGGTTCCGCGAACACCGGGGAGCTGTTTTTT.

This clone occurred once. This chain links TRBV28 with TRBJ1-1; no clear D gene. CDR3 size: 12 residues. In germline, CDR1 is MDHEN, CDR2 SYDVKM. The V gene lost 4 bases and the J gene lost 6 bases, with 9 bases spanning the gap. This chain's CDR3 is CASSSLFPEAFF. CDR3 in DNA: TGTGCCAGCAGTTCCCTCTTCCCTGAAGCTTTCTTT.

The sample holds one count of this clone. The V call is TRBV6-5, the J call TRBJ1-5; D possibly corresponds to TRBD1 (6 bases). The CDR3 has 15 residues. The V end lost 8 bases, the J end lost 5 bases, and 19 bases lay between the germline ends. Germline lookup yields CDR1 MNHEY and CDR2 SVGAGI. CDR3 region: CASHETGLPYQPQHF. The CDR3 DNA follows: TGTGCCAGCCACGAGACAGGACTGCCTTATCAGCCCCAGCATTTT.